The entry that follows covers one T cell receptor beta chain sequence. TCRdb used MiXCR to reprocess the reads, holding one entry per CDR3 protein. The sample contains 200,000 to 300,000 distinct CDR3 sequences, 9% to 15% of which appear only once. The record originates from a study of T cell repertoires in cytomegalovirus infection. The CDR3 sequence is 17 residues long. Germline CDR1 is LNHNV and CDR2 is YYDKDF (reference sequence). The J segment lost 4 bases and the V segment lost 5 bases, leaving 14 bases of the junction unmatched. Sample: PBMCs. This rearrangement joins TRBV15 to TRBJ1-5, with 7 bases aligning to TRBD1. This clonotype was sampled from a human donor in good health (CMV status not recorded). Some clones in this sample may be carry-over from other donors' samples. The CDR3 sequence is CATSGSGTEFYNQPQHF. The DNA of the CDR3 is TGTGCCACCAGCGGGAGCGGGACAGAGTTTTATAATCAGCCCCAGCATTTT.